The 22 T cell receptor beta chains presented below share a single source sample, sequenced in a study of PD-1 blockade in classical Hodgkin lymphoma. This table comes from immunoSEQ multiplex PCR, and its TCRdb copy is limited to in-frame clones, with some not included. Of some 150,000 clones in the sample, around 84% were seen once. No patient escaped relapse after autologous stem cell transplantation, and brentuximab vedotin exposure varied. The source material was peripheral blood mononuclear cells (PBMCs), sampled before the second cycle of nivolumab. Source of these receptors: a human donor with classical Hodgkin lymphoma.

This clone was seen only a few times. V and J are TRBV11-2 and TRBJ2-7; possibly TRBD1 for D (5 bases). Trimming removed 4 bases at V and 7 bases at J, with 11 bases between. Germline V gene data show CDR1 as SGHAT and CDR2 as FQNNGV. The CDR3 covers 12 residues. The DNA of the CDR3 is TGTGCCAGCAGCTCGACAGTAGGAGAGCAGTACTTC. Its translation: CASSSTVGEQYF.

CDR3 nucleotides: TGTGCCAGTAGCTCGACCCCCCCAGTCACAAAGTACTTC. Residues: CASSSTPPVTKYF. The V and J genes are TRBV19 and TRBJ2-5; the D is unclear. The CDR3 is 13 residues long. In germline, CDR1 is LNHDA, CDR2 SQIVND (reference sequence). The V end lost 6 bases, the J end lost 12 bases, and 20 bases lay between the germline ends.

This chain joins TRBV13 and TRBJ2-7; the D is unclear. Between the trimmed V and J ends, which lost 1 base and 4 bases, there was a span of 11 bases. CDR3 size: 14 residues. The germline CDR1 and CDR2 sequences are PRHDT and FYEKMQ (reference sequence). The CDR3: CASSLEGSMYEQYF. CDR3 sequence (DNA): TGTGCCAGCAGCTTAGAGGGCTCTATGTACGAGCAGTACTTC.

This clone came up once. J is TRBJ1-4 and V is TRBV6-6; TRBD1 is a possible D gene (6 bases). This CDR3 spans 14 amino acids. Looked up from germline, CDR1 is MNHNY and CDR2 is SVGAGI (reference sequence). CDR3 residues: CASGATGIGKKLFF. CDR3 nucleotides: TGTGCAAGCGGAGCCACAGGGATCGGGAAAAAACTGTTTTTT.

J is TRBJ2-5 and V is TRBV19, with TRBD1 identical over 9 bases. V lost 4 bases, J lost 7 bases, and 10 bases stayed unmatched. The CDR3 extends over 15 amino acids. Germline loops: CDR1 LNHDA, CDR2 SQIVND (reference sequence). The CDR3 nucleotides read TGTGCCAGTAGTAATCCGGGACAGGGTGTTGCGACCCAGTACTTC. This translates into CASSNPGQGVATQYF.

The gene calls are TRBV5-1 and TRBJ1-4; D unresolved. The CDR3 extends over 15 amino acids. V gave up 1 base and J gave up 8 bases, with 15 bases separating them. CDR1 SGHRS and CDR2 YFSETQ come from the germline V gene. The CDR3 DNA reads as TGCGCCAGCAGCTTGCGCCCCCTGTGGGAGGAAAAACTGTTTTTT. This codes for CASSLRPLWEEKLFF.

This chain joins TRBV9 and TRBJ2-7; no clear D gene. Germline V CDR1 and CDR2: SGDLS, YYNGEE. The CDR3 loop spans 16 amino acids. V gave up 0 bases and J gave up 0 bases, with 13 bases separating them. CDR3 sequence reads: CASSVGVTDDSYEQYF. The CDR3 region has the DNA TGTGCCAGCAGCGTAGGCGTGACGGACGACTCCTACGAGCAGTACTTC.

The V and J genes are TRBV19 and TRBJ2-3; 8 nucleotides line up with TRBD2. This CDR3 comprises 15 residues. Trimming took 4 bases from V and 2 from J; bases not matched to a gene: 5. Germline V lookup: CDR1 LNHDA, CDR2 SQIVND (reference sequence). The CDR3 nucleotides read TGTGCCAGTAGTACAACTAGCGGTGTCACAGATACGCAGTATTTT. This gives the protein CASSTTSGVTDTQYF.

The chain couples TRBV27 to TRBJ1-5, with D uncertain. Trimming cost V 5 bases and J 3 bases, with 17 bases left between them. The germline CDR1 and CDR2 sequences are MNHEY and SMNVEV (reference sequence). The CDR3 has 16 residues. DNA of the CDR3: TGTGCCAGCAGTATCAAGGGTGCAGGATACAATCAGCCCCAGCATTTT. Residues: CASSIKGAGYNQPQHF.

This chain connects TRBV29-1 to TRBJ1-5; no clear D. Germline CDR1 reads SQVTM; CDR2 reads ANQGSEA. There are 13 residues in the CDR3. With 5 bases removed from V and 5 bases from J, the gap between germline ends came to 13 bases. DNA for the CDR3: TGCAGCGTTCTGACCCAGCGCGATCAGCCCCAGCATTTT. Protein: CSVLTQRDQPQHF.

This clone came up many times. This chain links TRBV5-4 with TRBJ2-3; 8 bases line up with TRBD2. The CDR3 has 16 residues. Germline lookup yields CDR1 SGHNT and CDR2 YYREEE (reference sequence). Trimming at V came to 2 bases and at J to 2 bases, leaving 7 bases not matched to a gene. The CDR3, as DNA: TGTGCCAGCAGCTTCCGAACTAGCGGATCCACAGATACGCAGTATTTT. Its translation: CASSFRTSGSTDTQYF.

This chain connects TRBV19 to TRBJ2-1, with TRBD2 as a possible D gene (6 bases). The CDR3 covers 14 residues. Trimming cost V 2 bases and J 10 bases, with 15 bases left between them. Per germline, CDR1 LNHDA and CDR2 SQIVND (reference sequence). The CDR3 region has the DNA TGTGCCAGTAGTATAACGGCGGGGAATAGGGAGCAGTTCTTC. Its protein is CASSITAGNREQFF.

This sequence joins TRBV6-1 and TRBJ2-5; 7 positions match TRBD1. The V segment lost 6 bases and the J segment 5 bases; nucleotides outside the gene matches: 9. This CDR3 has 14 amino acids. The germline V gene has CDR1 MNHNS and CDR2 SASEGT. The CDR3 loop is CASRKGGDRETQYF. CDR3 DNA sequence: TGTGCCAGCAGGAAAGGGGGCGATCGGGAGACCCAGTACTTC.

This chain connects TRBV27 to TRBJ1-2; D not certain. CDR3 length equals 14 residues. V lost 8 bases and J lost 7, with 20 bases in between. Germline values: CDR1 MNHEY, CDR2 SMNVEV (reference sequence). CDR3 loop: CASGYPGSLGGYTF. DNA of the CDR3: TGTGCCAGCGGCTACCCGGGCTCCCTTGGTGGCTACACCTTC.

The V and J genes are TRBV5-5 and TRBJ1-2, with D possibly TRBD1 on 6 matching bases. The germline V gene encodes CDR1 SGHKS and CDR2 YYEKEE (reference sequence). This CDR3 is 15 amino acids long. The ends were cut back, 0 bases at V and 3 bases at J, with 12 bases in the middle. The CDR3 DNA reads as TGTGCCAGCAGCTTGGGAGGAGGACAGCACTATGGCTACACCTTC. It yields the protein CASSLGGGQHYGYTF.

The count of this clone is one. This chain links TRBV9 with TRBJ1-1; the match to TRBD1 covers 8 bases. The CDR3 has 15 amino acids. Germline CDR1 reads SGDLS; CDR2 reads YYNGEE. Losses at the gene ends were 5 bases for V and 6 bases for J; bases not matched to a gene: 12. The CDR3 region is CASSLTTGDGAEAFF. CDR3 DNA sequence: TGTGCCAGCAGTCTCACGACAGGGGACGGCGCTGAAGCTTTCTTT.

J is TRBJ2-3 and V is TRBV11-2; possibly TRBD2 for D (5 bases). Deletions cut 1 base from V and 1 base from J, with 9 bases between. Germline values: CDR1 SGHAT, CDR2 FQNNGV. This CDR3 spans 15 amino acids. The CDR3 region is CASSLGGQGTDTQYF. CDR3 bases: TGTGCCAGCAGCTTAGGAGGGCAGGGCACAGATACGCAGTATTTT.

This chain links TRBV6-5 with TRBJ1-1; no reliable D call. Trimming took 0 bases from V and 5 from J, leaving 10 bases between them. Germline CDR1 MNHEY, CDR2 SVGAGI. The CDR3 runs to 14 residues. CDR3 sequence: CASSYSNVATEAFF. In DNA form, the CDR3 reads TGTGCCAGCAGTTACTCGAATGTGGCTACTGAAGCTTTCTTT.

J is TRBJ1-6 and V is TRBV11-2; no definite D call. The CDR3 is 15 amino acids. Trimming cost V 4 bases and J 9 bases, with 16 bases left between them. Germline-derived CDR1 and CDR2 are SGHAT and FQNNGV. For the CDR3, the DNA is TGTGCCAGCAGCTCTGTAAAGGCAGCGAGTTCACCCCTCCACTTT. It is translated as CASSSVKAASSPLHF.

V is TRBV10-3 and J is TRBJ2-3, with D perhaps TRBD2 (6 bases). CDR1 and CDR2 from the germline V gene are ENHRY and SYGVKD. With 5 bases removed from V and 5 bases from J, the gap between germline ends came to 11 bases. The CDR3 loop spans 13 amino acids. CDR3 bases: TGTGCCATCAGTAACCGGGAGCAAGATACGCAGTATTTT. Translating gives CAISNREQDTQYF.

The chain couples TRBV7-2 to TRBJ1-2, with TRBD1 as a possible D gene (6 bases). The V gene lost 1 base and the J gene lost 8 bases, with 11 bases spanning the gap. Germline CDR1 SGHTA, CDR2 FQGNSA. The CDR3 has 13 residues. This CDR3 is CASSLEQGKGYTF. The CDR3 bases are TGTGCCAGCAGCTTAGAACAGGGTAAAGGCTACACCTTC.

The genes are TRBV29-1 and TRBJ1-3; D is ambiguous. Germline V gene lookup returns CDR1 SQVTM and CDR2 ANQGSEA. There are 12 residues in the CDR3. V was pared by 6 bases and J by 4 bases, with 10 bases between. CDR3 sequence: CSVDPGGNTIYF. In nucleotides, the CDR3 is TGCAGCGTGGACCCGGGAGGAAACACCATATATTTT.